These 26 T cell receptor beta chains share one sample of origin, sequenced in a study of regulatory T cells in long-lasting Graves disease. The authors built TCR beta libraries using iRepertoire HTBI primers and Arm-PCR of CDR3 regions. TCRdb processed the multiplex PCR reads anew with MiXCR; each CDR3 protein has one entry. Among just over 600,000 distinct CDR3 sequences listed, about 16% were seen once. The time point: newly diagnosed GD, antithyroid drugs for less than 3 months. PBMCs were the source of the RNA used for TCR sequencing. These same data were also listed under a study on T cells in Graves' hyperthyroidism and ophthalmopathy.

The sample was peripheral blood mononuclear cells (PBMCs), taken at new diagnosis, from a patient treated with antithyroid drugs. The receptors were gathered from a woman under 40 with Graves disease.

This clonotype has a handful of counts. CDR3 amino acids: CASSLKPISPYTF. For the CDR3, the DNA is TGTGCCAGCAGCTTAAAACCGATATCCCCTTACACCTTC. The V call is TRBV7-9, the J call TRBJ1-2, with no clear D. V lost 2 bases and J 11 bases, leaving 15 bases between the germline ends. The CDR3 sequence is 13 residues long. Germline CDR1 is SEHNR and CDR2 is FQNEAQ (reference sequence).

On this clonotype itself: A much bigger clone sits one base away, suggesting this may be a read error. As the CDR3 is not closed by the conserved phenylalanine or tryptophan, this likely results from a read error. The chain combines TRBV2 with TRBJ2-6, with D uncertain. Germline-derived CDR1 and CDR2 are SNHLY and FYNNEI. This CDR3 region has 14 residues. V gave up 8 bases and J gave up 2 bases, with 10 bases separating them. The DNA of the CDR3 is TGTGCCAGCGTAAGATATACTGGGGCCAACGTCCTGACTTTA. This translates into CASVRYTGANVLTL.

This clonotype was observed many times. This chain uses TRBV12-3 or TRBV12-4 with TRBJ1-5; D unclear. The ends were cut back, 2 bases at V and 1 base at J, with 9 bases in the middle. The CDR3 has 15 amino acids. CDR3 coding DNA: TGTGCCAGCAGTTTAAACCCCCCGAGCAATCAGCCCCAGCATTTT. Amino acids: CASSLNPPSNQPQHF.

The rearrangement links TRBV9 to TRBJ2-1; D possibly corresponds to TRBD2 (5 bases). Trimming removed 0 bases at V and 3 bases at J, with 13 bases between. Germline V gene sequence: CDR1 SGDLS, CDR2 YYNGEE. The CDR3 has 16 amino acids. CDR3 bases: TGTGCCAGCAGCGTAGAAAGCGGAGCCTTCTACAATGAGCAGTTCTTC. As protein: CASSVESGAFYNEQFF.

The chain uses TRBV19 and TRBJ2-6; D unclear. V lost 7 bases to trimming and J lost 4 bases, with 14 bases between them. The CDR3 consists of 15 residues. Germline V gene sequence: CDR1 LNHDA, CDR2 SQIVND (reference sequence). The CDR3 nucleotides are TGTGCCAGTAACCCAAGTCGAACCGGGGCCAACGTCCTGACTTTC. Its protein is CASNPSRTGANVLTF. Variable domain in full (rest from reference TRBV19 and TRBJ2-6): DGGITQSPKYLFRKEGQNVTLSCEQNLNHDAMYWYRQDPGQGLRLIYYSQIVNDFQKGDIAEGYSVSREKKESFPLTVTSAQKNPTAFYLCASNPSRTGANVLTFGAGSRLTVL.

This clonotype was counted ten times or more. This chain joins TRBV20-1 and TRBJ1-5; D call uncertain. Germline assignment: CDR1 DFQATT and CDR2 SNEGSKA (reference sequence). The CDR3 runs to 13 residues. Trimming pared 3 bases from V and 1 base from J, leaving 7 bases between. CDR3 nucleotides: TGCAGTGCTAGCAGAGAAAGCAATCAGCCCCAGCATTTT. This codes for CSASRESNQPQHF.

V is TRBV19 and J is TRBJ2-2; TRBD1 is a possible D gene (6 bases). The CDR3 is 15 residues long. V shed 3 bases and J shed 6 bases, with 14 bases lying between them. Looked up from germline, CDR1 is LNHDA and CDR2 is SQIVND (reference sequence). CDR3 sequence reads: CASSMVSGVSGELFF. The CDR3 coding sequence is TGTGCCAGTAGTATGGTCTCAGGGGTCTCCGGGGAGCTGTTTTTT.

In its sample, this clonotype was seen a few times. The V and J genes are TRBV10-2 and TRBJ2-1; 8 nucleotides align to TRBD2. J lost 6 bases, V lost 0 bases, and 10 bases had no gene match. This CDR3 region has 17 residues. Germline CDR1 WSHSY, CDR2 SAAADI. This chain's CDR3 is CASSESEPGLGSNEQFF. The CDR3 DNA is TGCGCCAGCAGTGAGTCGGAACCGGGACTAGGGTCCAATGAGCAGTTCTTC.

Only a few counts were recorded for this clonotype. V gene TRBV19 combines with J gene TRBJ2-2; D might be TRBD1 (5 bases). CDR3 length: 16 residues. Between the trimmed V and J ends, which lost 5 bases and 3 bases, there was a span of 16 bases. The germline gives CDR1 LNHDA, CDR2 SQIVND (reference sequence). CDR3 region: CASSSRRVRDTGELFF. CDR3 sequence (DNA): TGTGCCAGTAGTTCACGCAGGGTCCGAGACACCGGGGAGCTGTTTTTT.

This clonotype was seen a few times. The rearrangement links TRBV19 to TRBJ1-2; D uncertain. V was shortened by 6 bases and J by 6 bases, with 11 bases between the two germline ends. The CDR3 is made up of 12 amino acids. Germline V gene sequence: CDR1 LNHDA, CDR2 SQIVND (reference sequence). The CDR3 loop reads CASSARTHGYTF. In DNA, the CDR3 is TGTGCCAGTAGCGCCAGGACTCATGGCTACACCTTC.

This chain joins TRBV30 and TRBJ2-7, with D perhaps TRBD1 (5 bases). This CDR3 has 12 residues. CDR1 and CDR2 from the germline V gene are GTSNPN and SVGIG (reference sequence). The germline V and J ends were trimmed by 4 bases and 2 bases, with 9 bases remaining between them. In nucleotides, the CDR3 is TGTGCCTGGACTCAGACAGCCTACGAGCAGTACTTC. This codes for CAWTQTAYEQYF.

This clonotype was seen many times. The genes are TRBV11-1 and TRBJ2-1; 9 bases align to TRBD1. This CDR3 comprises 14 residues. Germline CDR1 reads SGHAT; CDR2 reads FQDESV (reference sequence). J gave up 3 bases and V 8 bases, and 5 bases lay outside the gene matches. The CDR3 nucleotides read TGTGCCAGCTCCCGACAGGGGGGCTACAATGAGCAGTTCTTC. The encoded protein is CASSRQGGYNEQFF.

This clonotype was detected ten times or more. The chain recombines TRBV28 with TRBJ2-7; D not resolved. The CDR3 runs 15 residues. Trimming stripped 5 bases from V and 1 base from J, with 15 bases between. The germline V gene has CDR1 MDHEN and CDR2 SYDVKM. CDR3 in amino acids: CASSPPGWGSYEQYF. CDR3 in DNA: TGTGCCAGCAGTCCCCCCGGGTGGGGTTCCTACGAGCAGTACTTC.

The gene calls are TRBV6-1 and TRBJ1-5; D perhaps matches TRBD1 (6 bases). CDR1 and CDR2 (germline): MNHNS, SASEGT. V lost 6 bases and J lost 5, with 11 bases in between. The CDR3 is made up of 13 amino acids. The CDR3 loop is CASSDRLHQPQHF. CDR3 coding DNA: TGTGCCAGCAGCGACAGGCTCCATCAGCCCCAGCATTTT.

This clonotype occurred many times. The chain uses TRBV12-3 or TRBV12-4 and TRBJ1-3; 8 bases are a match to TRBD1. V lost 6 bases and J lost 4; bases outside the gene matches: 8. The CDR3 is 15 amino acids. The CDR3 DNA reads as TGTGCCAGCAGGTCTACAGGGGGTTTCGGAAACACCATATATTTT. It translates to CASRSTGGFGNTIYF.

This clonotype was counted at least ten times. V gene TRBV10-3 combines with J gene TRBJ1-4, with a weak D call TRBD1 (6 bases). This CDR3 region has 15 residues. V was trimmed by 6 bases and J by 0 bases, leaving 11 bases between them. The germline V gene encodes CDR1 ENHRY and CDR2 SYGVKD. The CDR3 coding sequence is TGTGCCATCAGGGGGACACAGGCAACTAATGAAAAACTGTTTTTT. Protein product: CAIRGTQATNEKLFF.

This clonotype has more than one count but fewer than ten. The rearrangement uses TRBV18 and TRBJ2-3, with TRBD2 as a possible D gene (5 bases). Germline CDR1 reads KGHSH; CDR2 reads LQKENI. This CDR3 contains 13 residues. V dropped 6 bases and J dropped 5 bases, with 12 bases sitting between them. The CDR3 is CASSSRAGDTQYF. In nucleotides, the CDR3 is TGTGCCAGCTCCTCCCGTGCGGGAGATACGCAGTATTTT.

The chain is built from TRBV7-3 and TRBJ1-3; 8 bases map to TRBD1. Per the germline V gene, CDR1 is SGHTA and CDR2 is FQGTGA. V gave up 8 bases and J gave up 6 bases; unmatched junction bases: 9. The CDR3 totals 14 residues. For the CDR3, the DNA is TGTGCCAGCGGCCCCGGGACAGGCTCAAACACCATATATTTT. Protein sequence: CASGPGTGSNTIYF.

This clonotype appeared many times. The J gene is TRBJ1-2, the V gene TRBV30; 10 bases fit TRBD1. V was pared by 0 bases and J by 8 bases, with 9 bases of the junction left unmatched. CDR1 GTSNPN and CDR2 SVGIG come from the germline V gene (reference sequence). CDR3 length: 15 amino acids. The CDR3 nucleotides are TGTGCCTGGAGTGTAAAGCCGGGACAGGGGAGAGGCTACACCTTC. Encoded protein: CAWSVKPGQGRGYTF.

The rearrangement uses TRBV4-1 and TRBJ1-1; tentatively, D is TRBD1 (5 bases). This CDR3 comprises 15 residues. V was trimmed by 0 bases and J by 5 bases, leaving 13 bases between them. Germline values: CDR1 MGHRA, CDR2 YSYEKL. CDR3 nucleotides: TGCGCCAGCAGCCAAGAGGGGGTTTTTAGGACTGAAGCTTTCTTT. Its protein is CASSQEGVFRTEAFF.

The V call is TRBV24-1, the J call TRBJ2-3; TRBD2 is a possible D gene (6 bases). The V and J ends lost 4 bases and 5 bases respectively, with 18 bases between them. Germline V lookup: CDR1 KGHDR, CDR2 SFDVKD. The CDR3 runs to 16 residues. The CDR3 nucleotides read TGTGCCACCAGTGACCGGGACTTAGCTTGGGGAGATACGCAGTATTTT. Its translation: CATSDRDLAWGDTQYF.

The table lists this clonotype with many counts. This rearrangement joins TRBV7-9 to TRBJ1-5; D remains ambiguous. Germline V lookup: CDR1 SEHNR, CDR2 FQNEAQ (reference sequence). The CDR3 has 14 amino acids. Trimming took off 1 base at V and 5 bases at J, with 9 bases between the two ends. The CDR3 sequence is CASSLGPAHQPQHF. DNA for the CDR3: TGTGCCAGCAGCTTAGGGCCAGCACATCAGCCCCAGCATTTT.

This clonotype was counted only a few times. The V gene is TRBV11-2, the J gene TRBJ2-5; D unclear. Trimming took 0 bases from V and 5 from J, leaving 10 bases between them. CDR1 and CDR2 (germline): SGHAT, FQNNGV. The CDR3 length is 14 residues. DNA of the CDR3: TGTGCCAGCAGCTTAGATATCACCGGGGAGACCCAGTACTTC. It translates to CASSLDITGETQYF.

V and J are TRBV3-1 and TRBJ1-5, with 7 bases lining up with TRBD1. The V segment lost 1 base and the J segment 1 base; nucleotides outside the gene matches: 4. This CDR3 contains 16 residues. Germline loops: CDR1 LGHDT, CDR2 YNNKEL (reference sequence). The CDR3 reads CASSQGQGESNQPQHF. The CDR3, as DNA: TGTGCCAGCAGCCAAGGCCAGGGGGAGAGCAATCAGCCCCAGCATTTT.

This clonotype was detected only a few times. The chain uses TRBV19 and TRBJ2-7, with 10 bases identical to TRBD2. The CDR3 sequence is 15 residues long. Germline-derived CDR1 and CDR2 are LNHDA and SQIVND (reference sequence). V shed 6 bases and J 0 bases; nucleotides not matched to a gene: 5. CDR3 DNA: TGTGCCAGTAGAGAACTAGCGGGGAACTCCTACGAGCAGTACTTC. Protein: CASRELAGNSYEQYF.

In this sample, this clonotype turned up a few times. CDR3 DNA: TGTGCCAGCAGTGAAGGGGGCTCCTACAATGAGCAGTTCTTC. Protein sequence: CASSEGGSYNEQFF. The V call is TRBV6-2 or TRBV6-3, the J call TRBJ2-1; the D gene is possibly TRBD1 (6 bases). V shed 5 bases and J shed 0 bases, with 8 bases lying between them. This CDR3 spans 14 amino acids. Germline CDR1 MNHEY, CDR2 SVGEGT.